Listed here are 9 T cell receptor beta chains from one sample, sequenced in a study of blood T cell repertoires in COVID-19. TCRdb's copy holds only in-frame clones and misses some; the assay was immunoSEQ multiplex PCR. Of about 190,000 clones in the sample, around four fifths were seen once. Sequenced sample: peripheral blood. These receptors were taken from a man younger than 40 with active or convalescent COVID-19.

The sample holds one count of this clone. V usage is TRBV6-5 and J usage is TRBJ1-2; D not certain. The CDR3 covers 14 residues. Trimming shortened V by 0 bases and J by 4 bases, and 9 bases separated the two germline ends. From germline, CDR1 is MNHEY and CDR2 SVGAGI. The CDR3 reads CASSYSPTGYGYTF. In DNA form, the CDR3 reads TGTGCCAGCAGTTACTCGCCTACGGGCTATGGCTACACCTTC.

J is TRBJ2-2 and V is TRBV27; 11 positions agree with TRBD2. Germline-derived CDR1 and CDR2 are MNHEY and SMNVEV (reference sequence). The ends lost 6 bases at V and 5 bases at J; junction bases unmatched: 23. CDR3 length: 21 amino acids. The CDR3 DNA is TGTGCCAGCAGAGTTTTAACGGGGATGGCTAGCGGGAGGAGCGGAACCGGGGAGCTGTTTTTT. It is translated as CASRVLTGMASGRSGTGELFF.

The CDR3 protein is CASSVRPGGLETQYF. The DNA of the CDR3 is TGTGCCAGCAGCGTACGACCAGGGGGCCTGGAGACCCAGTACTTC. This chain connects TRBV11-3 to TRBJ2-5; TRBD1 matches at 8 bases. The germline V gene has CDR1 SGHNT and CDR2 YENEEA. V gave up 5 bases and J gave up 5 bases; unmatched junction bases: 10. The CDR3 extends over 15 amino acids.

CDR3 bases: TGTGCCAGCACCGGGGCGAGACAGGGTTCTATCTCTGGAAACACCATATATTTT. It codes for CASTGARQGSISGNTIYF. This chain connects TRBV7-6 to TRBJ1-3; the match to TRBD1 covers 7 bases. Germline CDR1 reads SGHVS; CDR2 reads FNYEAQ. The CDR3 runs to 18 residues. V gave up 7 bases and J gave up 0 bases; unmatched junction bases: 15.

This clone was detected a few times. The CDR3 DNA sequence: TGTGCCAGTAGTGCCCAGCTAGTCTATGGCTACACCTTC. It translates to CASSAQLVYGYTF. The chain combines TRBV19 with TRBJ1-2; D unresolved. CDR1 and CDR2 (germline): LNHDA, SQIVND (reference sequence). The germline V and J ends were trimmed by 5 bases and 4 bases, with 11 bases remaining between them. This CDR3 region has 13 residues.

J is TRBJ1-2 and V is TRBV27, with D perhaps TRBD1 (5 bases). V dropped 10 bases and J dropped 5 bases, with 14 bases sitting between them. Germline V gene lookup returns CDR1 MNHEY and CDR2 SMNVEV (reference sequence). This CDR3 is 12 amino acids long. The CDR3 DNA reads as TGTGCCACCCGGGGGGAGTGGTATGGCTACACCTTC. It codes for CATRGEWYGYTF.

This rearrangement joins TRBV27 to TRBJ1-2, with D perhaps matching TRBD1 (5 bases). The germline V gene has CDR1 MNHEY and CDR2 SMNVEV (reference sequence). The V end lost 4 bases, the J end lost 3 bases, and 12 bases lay between the germline ends. CDR3 length: 14 residues. The CDR3 protein is CASSSTTGHYGYTF. CDR3 DNA sequence: TGTGCCAGCAGTTCAACCACAGGACACTATGGCTACACCTTC.

CDR3 coding DNA: TGTGCCAGCAGCTTACCCCGGGGGATTCCTTCCTACAATGAGCAGTTCTTC. The encoded protein is CASSLPRGIPSYNEQFF. The chain joins TRBV7-9 to TRBJ2-1, with TRBD2 as a possible D gene (6 bases). The CDR3 loop spans 17 amino acids. Germline V gene sequence: CDR1 SEHNR, CDR2 FQNEAQ (reference sequence). V was clipped by 2 bases and J by 1 base, with 15 bases between them.

The chain employs TRBV9 and TRBJ1-2, with 7 bases fitting TRBD1. The CDR3 sequence is 16 residues long. Germline CDR1 reads SGDLS; CDR2 reads YYNGEE. Unmatched junction bases numbered 11, after V lost 0 bases and J lost 6 bases. This chain's CDR3 is CASSVAKATGDHGYTF. For the CDR3, the DNA is TGTGCCAGCAGCGTAGCTAAGGCCACAGGGGACCATGGCTACACCTTC.